This T cell receptor beta chain came from a study of cytomegalovirus exposure and HLA in healthy donors (dated by TCRdb to 2016 to 2017). Broadly, across the study: In an earlier analysis of 587 of the donors, under 300 Gb of sequence data and approximately 120 million unique TCR beta sequences from about 190 million T cells were reported. About 330 gigabases of sequencing data and roughly 81 million unique TCR sequences made up an early release that covered approximately 620 HLA-typed donors. The genetic ancestry cluster associated with self-reported Caucasian donors included 81% of the roughly 360 genotyped donors. The study was designed to test whether signatures of past pathogen exposure could be identified by cataloging public T cell receptors. Using immunosequencing, the study profiled T cell repertoires from 500 to 800 subjects and related those repertoires to cytomegalovirus serostatus. Along with the approximately 620-subject first cohort, a separate validation cohort of over 90 different subjects was used. The study combined high-throughput TCR immunosequencing, statistical association of individual TCRs with disease status, and machine learning to predict cytomegalovirus infection status. A later analysis re-examined previously published TCR beta repertoires from roughly 720 donors and added high-resolution HLA genotyping to investigate patterns of TCR occurrence. The later analysis used no new phenotypic data to find candidate immune exposures, relying instead on TCR beta sequences and their occurrence across donors. An earlier analysis of approximately 500 of the donors applied high-throughput TCR beta sequencing to assess whether each TCR beta V gene segment acted as functional or pseudogenic. Donor age, sex, ethnicity and CMV serostatus were collected together with the repertoire data. In a later genetic analysis, genome-wide SNP genotypes for about three fifths of the roughly 670 donors were used, and that subset was treated as a discovery cohort. All discovery cohort repertoires had been generated on a single sequencing platform. HLA typing covered class I and class II loci at four-digit resolution. Typing coverage varied by locus: about 620-630 donors for A, B, C, DRB1 and DQB1; approximately 500 for DQA1; more than 600 for DPA1; some 470 for DPB1. Because of strong linkage in the cohort, roughly five DR-DQ haplotypes were treated as single units for association and clustering. On average, roughly 250,000 unique TCR beta nucleotide sequences were sequenced per donor among 300 to 500 genotyped donors of the cohort, with about 19% of those sequences being non-productive.

The cohort comprised some 680 healthy bone marrow donors. At the time of sampling, every cohort member was nominally healthy, though immune exposures that went unrecorded were likely present. The donor tested CMV seronegative and was one of the 352 seronegative cohort members. A peripheral blood sample was collected from each donor, and TCR beta sequencing was performed on peripheral blood mononuclear cells. The Qiagen DNeasy Blood Extraction Kit was used to extract genomic DNA from the blood cell samples. The library was generated by the immunoSEQ multiplex PCR assay. For the multiplex PCR, a mixture combining 60 forward primers for TCR Vbeta segments and 13 reverse primers for TCR Jbeta segments was used. A multiplex PCR assay on genomic DNA amplified the CDR3 region of rearranged TCR beta genes. On the Illumina HiSeq System, the amplified TCR beta libraries were sequenced as 87-base-pair reads. The original pipeline was this. A later analysis counted some 80 million unique TCR beta chains across the 700 or so repertoires, and roughly 11 million of these chains were shared by at least two donors. A nearest-neighbor algorithm error-corrected the raw reads and collapsed the reads into unique sequences, merging closely related sequences to remove PCR and sequencing errors. To assign V, D and J gene segments, CDR3 sequences were aligned to IMGT reference sequences. For a sequence to be retained, a match of at least six nucleotides was required to both a V gene segment and a J gene segment. Rearrangements were called productive when the CDR3 lacked stop codons and stayed in frame with V and J; all others were non-productive. Following IMGT convention, CDR3 was defined as the stretch from the second conserved V-encoded cysteine up to the conserved J-encoded phenylalanine. Sequences without an unambiguous match to a single V gene segment were excluded from the earlier analysis of over 500 of the donors. An earlier analysis of a few hundred of the donors called V segments functional above 56.7% productive rearrangements and segregating when the between-donor standard deviation exceeded 5%. A statistical classification framework was built for diagnosing cytomegalovirus status from the catalog of TCR beta chain sequences. V and J gene assignment, in a later analysis, came from comparing TCR nucleotide sequences with IMGT/GENE-DB human TR gene sequences. In a later analysis, CDR3 sequences and most-parsimonious VDJ recombination scenarios were assigned using the TCRdist pipeline. A later analysis defined each TCR beta chain by its CDR3 amino acid sequence plus V-gene family, and excluded reads lacking a unique V-gene family. To address suspected cross-contamination and a sequencing artifact, a later analysis removed 592 highly shared, low-generation-probability nucleotide sequences. A later analysis calculated a clonal expansion index for each public chain from normalized within-repertoire ranks of inferred template counts. Generation probabilities in a later analysis came from a VDJ recombination model fitted to out-of-frame rearrangements, and those results were checked against IGoR. Hypergeometric tests were used in a later analysis to score TCR-TCR, TCR-HLA and TCR-CMV co-occurrence, with a repertoire-size bias correction applied to the TCR pairs. In a later analysis, false discovery rates were estimated by permuting HLA or CMV assignments 20 times. In a later analysis, co-occurring TCRs were grouped with DBSCAN, and TCRdist sequence similarity was added when clustering was performed within HLA-allele-positive subsets. Repertoires with fewer than 30,000 or more than 120,000 public chains were left out of co-occurrence clustering, as were a handful of repertoires with anomalous nucleotide sharing. This is the immuneACCESS table as TCRdb keeps it, with only in-frame sequences that have V and J called. A part of the clones is gone; compared with another copy, unresolved V genes explain less than half, and the rest is unexplained. V and J calls plus clone size are reproduced from that table; the DNA served to infer D and trimming. The sample has some 170,000 clones on record, around 75% of them singletons. Of the sample, roughly 3% is held by the ten largest clones.

The CDR3 goes from the cysteine to the phenylalanine over 14 residues. Only the CDR3 DNA is retained, 42 bases long and in frame from the first base. The junction shows trimming of 7 bases on V and 8 bases on J, and the gene matches do not reach 9 bases of it. CDR1 and CDR2 are read off the germline V gene (reference sequence) as LNHDA and SQIVND. The full study reports these points: A cluster of highly shared sequence variants was judged likely to be a technical artifact of the sequencing pipeline. In the study, around 160 TCR beta chains were listed as associated with cytomegalovirus. Sequencing depth was assumed to be roughly uniform across donors in the presence/absence analyses, though that assumption may not hold. For the cohort, immune exposure information was limited to CMV serostatus. In a later analysis, the rate of TCR association differed among HLA loci, with DRB1 alleles having the most associated TCRs and HLA-C alleles having the fewest. The cohort was sequenced for TCR beta chains only, and without alpha or paired-chain data the features that could be detected were limited. An earlier analysis of some 560 of the donors showed that most TCR beta V segments appeared in productive rearrangements either about 87% or about 30% of the time, which broadly matched IMGT annotations. In vitro tests confirmed that three of the cytomegalovirus-associated TCR beta chains recognize cytomegalovirus antigens. Several of the top co-occurrence clusters appeared to be linked to parvovirus B19, influenza, CMV and Epstein-Barr virus, according to a later analysis. Compared with the approximately 600-donor mean, donors in an Asian-associated ancestry cluster had fewer N-insertions in productive TCRs, according to a later genetic analysis. Some IMGT-functional V segments, including TRBV6-2 and TRBV6-3, could not be told apart with the 87-base-pair reads, so those segments were excluded. The earlier analysis of approximately 590 of the donors excluded approximately 17 rarely observed V segments, including chromosome 9 orphons, because counts were too low. In a later analysis, most CMV-associated TCR beta chains were found to appear HLA-restricted, with HLA associations seemingly driven largely by CMV exposure. While some public TCRs were present in many individuals, most TCR sequences turned up only very rarely across donors. When HLA alleles, especially DR and DQ, strongly co-occurred, attributing TCR associations to individual alleles was difficult. A further reported finding was that TCR beta sequences accurately predicted the HLA-A and HLA-B alleles for most subjects in the first cohort. V-gene and J-gene trimming of TCR beta chains was associated with a missense DCLRE1C variant in a later genetic analysis, and the association was replicated in an independent cohort. Because HLA typing was unavailable for some donors at each locus, only the typed subset was used in association tests. In a later analysis, around 17,000 TCR beta sequences were associated with specific HLA alleles at a false discovery rate of 0.05. In both the original and validation cohorts, the classifier was reported to diagnose cytomegalovirus status with high specificity and sensitivity. It was suggested by the authors that the approach could potentially be generalized to other disease states and immunological phenotypes. A later analysis found that HLA-associated TCR beta chains were more clonally expanded and had lower generation probabilities than equally common non-associated chains. Correlated functional status among segregating V segments might be attributable to linkage disequilibrium, but an unknown experimental factor could not be ruled out.

As regards this clone: Its target antigen remains unknown. The sample holds no much larger clone one base away, and base qualities are not on file.

The chain couples TRBV19 to TRBJ1-5, with 9 bases matching TRBD1. Sequenced material: PBMCs. The sequence was collected from a male donor in good health and CMV-seronegative. In nucleotide form, the sequence is TGTGCCAGTAACGATAGGGACAGGGTAAAGCCCCAGCATTTT. The encoded protein is CASNDRDRVKPQHF.